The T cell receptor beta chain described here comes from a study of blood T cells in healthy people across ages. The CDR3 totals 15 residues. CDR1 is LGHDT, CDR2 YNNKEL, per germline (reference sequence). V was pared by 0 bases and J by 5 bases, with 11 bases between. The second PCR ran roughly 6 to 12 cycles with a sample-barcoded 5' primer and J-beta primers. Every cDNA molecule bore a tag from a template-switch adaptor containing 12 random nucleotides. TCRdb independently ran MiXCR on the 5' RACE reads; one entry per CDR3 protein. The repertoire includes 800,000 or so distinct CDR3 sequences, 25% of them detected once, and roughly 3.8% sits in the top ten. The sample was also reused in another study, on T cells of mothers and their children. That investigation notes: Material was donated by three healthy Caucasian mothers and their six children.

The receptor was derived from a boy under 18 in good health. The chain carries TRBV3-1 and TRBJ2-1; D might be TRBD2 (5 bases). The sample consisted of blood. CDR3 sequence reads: CASSQDDRGDNEQFF. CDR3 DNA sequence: TGTGCCAGCAGCCAAGATGATCGGGGTGACAATGAGCAGTTCTTC.